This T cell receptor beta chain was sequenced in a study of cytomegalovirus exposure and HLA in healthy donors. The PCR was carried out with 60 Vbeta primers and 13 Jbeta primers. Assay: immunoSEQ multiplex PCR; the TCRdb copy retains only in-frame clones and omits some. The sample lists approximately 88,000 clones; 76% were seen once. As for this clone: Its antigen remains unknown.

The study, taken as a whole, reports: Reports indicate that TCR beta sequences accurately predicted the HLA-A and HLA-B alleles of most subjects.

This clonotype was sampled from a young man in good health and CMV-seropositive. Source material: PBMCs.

CDR3 sequence: CASSSLTGERKLFF. The CDR3 DNA sequence: TGTGCCAGTAGCAGCTTGACAGGGGAGCGAAAACTGTTTTTT. V gene TRBV19 combines with J gene TRBJ1-4; 8 bases fit TRBD1. This CDR3 comprises 14 residues. Germline CDR1 and CDR2: LNHDA and SQIVND (reference sequence). The J segment lost 10 bases and the V segment lost 6 bases, leaving 10 bases of the junction unmatched.